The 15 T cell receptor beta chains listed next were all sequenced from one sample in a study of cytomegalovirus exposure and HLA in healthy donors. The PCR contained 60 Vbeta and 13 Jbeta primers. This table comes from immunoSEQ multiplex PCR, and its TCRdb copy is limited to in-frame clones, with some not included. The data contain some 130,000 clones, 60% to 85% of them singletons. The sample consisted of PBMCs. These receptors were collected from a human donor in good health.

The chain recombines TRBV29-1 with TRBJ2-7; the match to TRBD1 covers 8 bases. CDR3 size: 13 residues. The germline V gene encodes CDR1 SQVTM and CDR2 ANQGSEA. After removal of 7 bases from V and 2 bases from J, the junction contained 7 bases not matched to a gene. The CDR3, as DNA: TGCAGCGCGACAGGGGACGGAACCTACGAGCAGTACTTC. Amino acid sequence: CSATGDGTYEQYF.

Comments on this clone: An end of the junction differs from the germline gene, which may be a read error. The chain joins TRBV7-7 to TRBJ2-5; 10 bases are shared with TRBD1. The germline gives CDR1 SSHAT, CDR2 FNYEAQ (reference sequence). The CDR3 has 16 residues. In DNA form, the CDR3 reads TGTGCTAGCAGCCCGAATGACAGGGGGCTTGGAGAGACCCAGTACTTC. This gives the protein CASSPNDRGLGETQYF.

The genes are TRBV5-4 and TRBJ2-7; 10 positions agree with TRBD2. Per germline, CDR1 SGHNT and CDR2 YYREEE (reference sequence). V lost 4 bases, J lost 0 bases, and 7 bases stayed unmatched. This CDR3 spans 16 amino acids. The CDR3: CASSRISGGSSYEQYF. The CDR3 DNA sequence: TGTGCCAGCAGCCGAATTAGCGGGGGGAGCTCCTACGAGCAGTACTTC.

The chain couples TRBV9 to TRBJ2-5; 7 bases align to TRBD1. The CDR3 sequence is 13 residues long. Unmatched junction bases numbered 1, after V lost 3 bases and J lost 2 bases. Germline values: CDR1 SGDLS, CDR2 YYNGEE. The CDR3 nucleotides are TGTGCCAGCAGCGAGGACAGGCAAGAGACCCAGTACTTC. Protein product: CASSEDRQETQYF. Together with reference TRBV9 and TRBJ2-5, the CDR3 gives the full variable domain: DSGVTQTPKHLITATGQRVTLRCSPRSGDLSVYWYQQSLDQGLQFLIQYYNGEERAKGNILERFSAQQFPDLHSELNLSSLELGDSALYFCASSEDRQETQYFGPGTRLLVL.

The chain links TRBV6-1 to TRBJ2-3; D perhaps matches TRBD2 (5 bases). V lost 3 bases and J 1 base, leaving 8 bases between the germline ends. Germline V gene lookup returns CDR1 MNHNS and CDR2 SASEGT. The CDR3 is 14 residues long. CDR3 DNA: TGTGCCAGCAGTGACCGGGGTGGCACAGATACGCAGTATTTT. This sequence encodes CASSDRGGTDTQYF.

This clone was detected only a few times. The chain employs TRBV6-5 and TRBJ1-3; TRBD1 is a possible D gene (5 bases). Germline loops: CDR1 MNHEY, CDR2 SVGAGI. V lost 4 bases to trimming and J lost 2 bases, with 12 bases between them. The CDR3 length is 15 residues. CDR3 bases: TGTGCCAGCAGTTGGGGGGTCGAACCTGGAAACACCATATATTTT. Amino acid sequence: CASSWGVEPGNTIYF.

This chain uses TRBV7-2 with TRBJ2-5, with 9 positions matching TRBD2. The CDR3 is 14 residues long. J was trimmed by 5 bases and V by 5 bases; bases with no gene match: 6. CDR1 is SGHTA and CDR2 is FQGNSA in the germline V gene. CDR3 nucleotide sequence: TGTGCCAGCAGCCTAGGGACTAGCTGGGAGACCCAGTACTTC. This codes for CASSLGTSWETQYF.

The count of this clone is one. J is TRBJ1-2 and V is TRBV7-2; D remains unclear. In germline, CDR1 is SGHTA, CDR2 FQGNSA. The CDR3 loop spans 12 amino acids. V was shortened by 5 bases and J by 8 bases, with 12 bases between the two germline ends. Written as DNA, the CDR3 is TGTGCCAGCAGCGAGGGCGTCGGGGGCTACACCTTC. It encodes CASSEGVGGYTF.

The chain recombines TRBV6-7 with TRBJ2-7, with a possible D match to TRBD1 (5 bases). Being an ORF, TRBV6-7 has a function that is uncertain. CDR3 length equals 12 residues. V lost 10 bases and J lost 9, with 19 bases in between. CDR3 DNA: TGTGCCAAAAAGAGTAGACAGAGGAGGCAGTACTTC. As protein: CAKKSRQRRQYF.

The CDR3 sequence is CASSTEPGTAYEQYF. Written as DNA, the CDR3 is TGTGCCAGTAGTACCGAGCCCGGGACAGCCTACGAGCAGTACTTC. The rearrangement uses TRBV19 and TRBJ2-7; TRBD1 matches at 7 bases. The CDR3 runs to 15 residues. Germline V gives CDR1 LNHDA, CDR2 SQIVND (reference sequence). V lost 4 bases, J lost 2 bases, and 8 bases stayed unmatched.

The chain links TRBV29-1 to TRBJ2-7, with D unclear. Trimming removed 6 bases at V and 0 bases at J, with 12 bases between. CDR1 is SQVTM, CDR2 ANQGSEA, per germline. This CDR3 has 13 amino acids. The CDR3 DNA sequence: TGCAGCGTAGGCGGCCCGAGCTCCTACGAGCAGTACTTC. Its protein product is CSVGGPSSYEQYF.

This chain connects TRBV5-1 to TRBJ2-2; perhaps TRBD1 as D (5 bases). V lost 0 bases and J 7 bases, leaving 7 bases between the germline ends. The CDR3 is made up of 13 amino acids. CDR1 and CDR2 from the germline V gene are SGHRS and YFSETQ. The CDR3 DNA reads TGCGCCAGCAGCTTGGAGGGGATCGGGGAGCTGTTTTTT. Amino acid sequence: CASSLEGIGELFF.

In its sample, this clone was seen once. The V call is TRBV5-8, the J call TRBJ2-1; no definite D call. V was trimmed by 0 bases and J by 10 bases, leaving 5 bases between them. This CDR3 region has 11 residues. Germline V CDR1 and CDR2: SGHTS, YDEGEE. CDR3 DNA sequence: TGTGCCAGCAGCTTGGGGCGGGAGCAGTTCTTC. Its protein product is CASSLGREQFF.

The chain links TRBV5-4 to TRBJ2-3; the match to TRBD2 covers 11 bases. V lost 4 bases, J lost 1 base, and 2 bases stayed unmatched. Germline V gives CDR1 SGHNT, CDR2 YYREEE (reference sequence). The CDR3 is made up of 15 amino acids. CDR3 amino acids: CASSPGLAGTDTQYF. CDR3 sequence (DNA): TGTGCCAGCAGCCCGGGACTAGCGGGCACAGATACGCAGTATTTT.

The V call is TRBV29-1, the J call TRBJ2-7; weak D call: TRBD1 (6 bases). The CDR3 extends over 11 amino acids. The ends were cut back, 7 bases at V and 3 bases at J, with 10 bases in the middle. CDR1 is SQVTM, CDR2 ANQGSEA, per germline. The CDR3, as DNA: TGCAGCGGGACAGTCAACTACGAGCAGTACTTC. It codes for CSGTVNYEQYF.